The 29 T cell receptor beta chains presented below share a single source sample, sequenced in a study of T cell responses to AZD1222 COVID-19 vaccine (dated by TCRdb to 2020 to 2023). The label giving this sample's time point can be read as: about 28 days (+/-7) after the second vaccine dose. Library preparation used the immunoSEQ multiplex PCR assay. TCRdb retrieved this table from immuneACCESS and kept in-frame rearrangements only. Not all clones are present; in checked studies, unresolved V genes account for under half, and no reason is known for the remainder. For this sample there are tens of thousands of clones; around 89% appear just once. Around 30% of the sample rests with the top ten. The starting material was peripheral blood, obtained 28 days after the second AZD1222 dose. The receptors come from an adult who received the AZD1222 COVID-19 vaccine.

The V and J genes are TRBV11-2 and TRBJ1-2, with D unclear. Germline V gene data show CDR1 as SGHAT and CDR2 as FQNNGV. The CDR3 runs to 15 residues. The V and J ends lost 4 bases and 4 bases respectively, with 16 bases between them. For the CDR3, the DNA is TGTGCCAGCAGCTGGGCTTACGGGGAGGGCTATGGCTACACCTTC. It yields the protein CASSWAYGEGYGYTF.

This clone was seen only a few times. The chain joins TRBV4-2 to TRBJ1-3; D is unclear. Trimming took 4 bases from V and 1 from J, leaving 8 bases between them. Germline V gene data show CDR1 as LGHNA and CDR2 as YNFKEQ. The CDR3 spans 14 residues. CDR3 sequence (DNA): TGTGCCAGCAGCCTAGGACGGTCTGGAAACACCATATATTTT. Protein sequence: CASSLGRSGNTIYF.

J is TRBJ2-2 and V is TRBV11-1, with D unclear. Germline V gene lookup returns CDR1 SGHAT and CDR2 FQDESV (reference sequence). There are 16 residues in the CDR3. V was shortened by 3 bases and J by 0 bases, with 11 bases between the two germline ends. Here the CDR3 DNA reads TGTGCCAGCAGCTTCGGCGTAAACGCGAACACCGGGGAGCTGTTTTTT. Its protein product is CASSFGVNANTGELFF.

A few counts support this clone. The chain has TRBV7-9 and TRBJ1-1; TRBD1 is a possible D gene (6 bases). Between the trimmed V and J ends, which lost 5 bases and 0 bases, there was a span of 13 bases. Germline CDR1 reads SEHNR; CDR2 reads FQNEAQ (reference sequence). The CDR3 runs to 15 residues. As DNA, the CDR3 is TGTGCCAGCAGCCTAACCCAGGGGCTGAACACTGAAGCTTTCTTT. Encoded protein: CASSLTQGLNTEAFF. The full variable domain, rest sourced from reference TRBV7-9 and TRBJ1-1, is DTGVSQNPRHKITKRGQNVTFRCDPISEHNRLYWYRQTLGQGPEFLTYFQNEAQLEKSRLLSDRFSAERPKGSFSTLEIQRTEQGDSAMYLCASSLTQGLNTEAFFGQGTRLTVV.

The J gene is TRBJ1-3, the V gene TRBV3-1 (or the pseudogene TRBV3-2), with D maybe TRBD1 (5 bases). Germline values: CDR1 LGHDT, CDR2 YNNKEL (reference sequence). CDR3 length equals 16 residues. Trimming left V 1 base short and J 0 bases short, with 10 bases between. The CDR3 here is CASSQGGGRSGNTIYF. The CDR3 DNA sequence: TGTGCCAGCAGCCAAGGGGGCGGACGCTCTGGAAACACCATATATTTT.

The V call is TRBV5-1, the J call TRBJ2-5; D is uncertain. CDR1 and CDR2 (germline): SGHRS, YFSETQ. The CDR3 sequence is 15 residues long. The V gene lost 0 bases and the J gene lost 1 base, with 10 bases spanning the gap. The CDR3 region is CASSLDNPGQETQYF. As DNA, the CDR3 is TGCGCCAGCAGCTTGGACAATCCAGGCCAAGAGACCCAGTACTTC. The entire variable domain, with the rest obtained from reference TRBV5-1 and TRBJ2-5, is as follows: KAGVTQTPRYLIKTRGQQVTLSCSPISGHRSVSWYQQTPGQGLQFLFEYFSETQRNKGNFPGRFSGRQFSNSRSEMNVSTLELGDSALYLCASSLDNPGQETQYFGPGTRLLVL.

The chain couples TRBV2 to TRBJ2-5, with 8 bases that match TRBD2. The CDR3 sequence is 16 residues long. Germline trimming cut 5 bases from V and 9 bases from J; bases unmatched to any gene: 17. Germline loops: CDR1 SNHLY, CDR2 FYNNEI. CDR3 residues: CASSLNGGGAREAQYF. CDR3 nucleotide sequence: TGTGCCAGCAGTCTCAACGGGGGGGGCGCGAGGGAGGCCCAGTACTTC.

The genes are TRBV7-3 and TRBJ2-7; unclear D gene. Germline V CDR1 and CDR2: SGHTA, FQGTGA. This CDR3 spans 14 amino acids. Trimming stripped 2 bases from V and 7 bases from J, with 15 bases between. This chain's CDR3 is CASSLGYGSGEQYF. The DNA of the CDR3 is TGTGCCAGCAGCTTAGGCTACGGATCTGGAGAGCAGTACTTC.

V and J are TRBV19 and TRBJ2-7, with D perhaps TRBD1 (6 bases). The CDR3 has 15 residues. In germline, CDR1 is LNHDA, CDR2 SQIVND (reference sequence). Trimming pared 6 bases from V and 0 bases from J, leaving 15 bases between. This CDR3 is CASSSVQGSSYEQYF. The DNA of the CDR3 is TGTGCCAGTAGCAGTGTTCAGGGGAGCTCCTACGAGCAGTACTTC.

The chain recombines TRBV2 with TRBJ2-5; 7 positions match TRBD2. The CDR3 extends over 16 amino acids. Germline-derived CDR1 and CDR2 are SNHLY and FYNNEI. J gave up 3 bases and V 0 bases, and 7 bases lay outside the gene matches. The CDR3 coding sequence is TGTGCCAGCAGTGAAGCCTGGGCGCGGGGGAAAGAGACCCAGTACTTC. It specifies CASSEAWARGKETQYF.

The chain is built from TRBV10-1 and TRBJ2-2; D unclear. This CDR3 contains 15 residues. Between the trimmed V and J ends, which lost 8 bases and 0 bases, there was a span of 13 bases. Per the germline V gene, CDR1 is WNHNN and CDR2 is SYGVQD (reference sequence). This CDR3 reads CASSHTTSNTGELFF. DNA for the CDR3: TGCGCCAGCTCGCACACTACGTCGAACACCGGGGAGCTGTTTTTT.

This clone showed up just a few times. CDR3 sequence: CASIPRGGYDNEQFF. The CDR3 region has the DNA TGTGCCAGCATTCCTAGAGGAGGCTACGACAATGAGCAGTTCTTC. The chain combines TRBV27 with TRBJ2-1; D possibly corresponds to TRBD2 (5 bases). The V gene lost 7 bases and the J gene lost 5 bases, with 18 bases spanning the gap. The CDR3 has 15 amino acids. Germline V gene lookup returns CDR1 MNHEY and CDR2 SMNVEV (reference sequence).

V is TRBV28 and J is TRBJ2-7; TRBD1 matches at 8 bases. This CDR3 is built from 15 residues. V gave up 2 bases and J gave up 6 bases; unmatched junction bases: 9. CDR1 and CDR2 (germline): MDHEN, SYDVKM. The CDR3 coding sequence is TGTGCCAGCAGTTTAGAGGACAGGGCGTTGGGCGAGCAGTACTTC. Translation gives CASSLEDRALGEQYF.

The DNA for the CDR3 is TGCGCCAGCAGCCAATTCTATGGGGAAAGAAGCTCACCCCTCCACTTT. Translation gives CASSQFYGERSSPLHF. The chain carries TRBV4-3 and TRBJ1-6, with no clear D. The germline V and J ends were trimmed by 2 bases and 10 bases, with 18 bases remaining between them. CDR1 LGHNA and CDR2 YSLEER come from the germline V gene. This CDR3 is built from 16 residues.

This clone was observed once. This rearrangement joins TRBV5-1 to TRBJ2-6; TRBD1 matches 12 bases. J lost 1 base, V lost 2 bases, and 7 bases had no gene match. CDR1 SGHRS and CDR2 YFSETQ come from the germline V gene. This CDR3 has 19 amino acids. CDR3 in DNA: TGCGCCAGCAGCTTAAGCCCGGGACAGGGGGCTTCTGGGGCCAACGTCCTGACTTTC. Translated, it gives CASSLSPGQGASGANVLTF.

This clone was observed once. The chain has TRBV10-2 and TRBJ1-2, with a possible D match to TRBD1 (5 bases). Trimming took 4 bases from V and 5 from J, leaving 17 bases between them. This CDR3 spans 15 amino acids. CDR1 is WSHSY, CDR2 SAAADI, per germline. Here the CDR3 reads CASSGGPLGRYGYTF. CDR3 sequence (DNA): TGCGCCAGCAGTGGGGGACCTCTAGGAAGGTATGGCTACACCTTC.

The chain couples TRBV14 to TRBJ2-7, with D maybe TRBD1 (5 bases). The CDR3 has 13 amino acids. Germline V lookup: CDR1 SGHDN, CDR2 FVKESK. Deletions cut 4 bases from V and 7 bases from J, with 14 bases between. CDR3: CASSRPTGLEQYF. In nucleotides, the CDR3 is TGTGCCAGCAGCCGGCCCACAGGATTGGAGCAGTACTTC.

The chain joins TRBV29-1 to TRBJ2-1; 10 bases fit TRBD2. J gave up 2 bases and V 1 base, and 11 bases lay outside the gene matches. This CDR3 contains 18 residues. In germline, CDR1 is SQVTM, CDR2 ANQGSEA. CDR3 sequence (DNA): TGCAGCGTTGAAGGGTCCGAGAGGCTAGCGGGGGCCTACAATGAGCAGTTCTTC. Residues: CSVEGSERLAGAYNEQFF.

This rearrangement joins TRBV5-1 to TRBJ1-4; 7 nucleotides align to TRBD1. This CDR3 comprises 14 residues. With 4 bases clipped from V and 5 bases from J, the junction kept 5 bases outside the gene matches. Germline CDR1 reads SGHRS; CDR2 reads YFSETQ. In DNA, the CDR3 is TGCGCCAGCAGCAGGGACAGCGAAAATGAAAAACTGTTTTTT. Translated, it gives CASSRDSENEKLFF.

The sample holds one count of this clone. Written as DNA, the CDR3 is TGTGCCAGCAGCTTAGCGAACCGGGATGGGGACCTATCCTACGAGCAGTACTTC. Protein: CASSLANRDGDLSYEQYF. The chain is built from TRBV7-7 and TRBJ2-7; D may be TRBD1 or TRBD2 (5 bases each). The CDR3 totals 18 residues. Germline CDR1 and CDR2: SSHAT and FNYEAQ (reference sequence). Trimming left V 0 bases short and J 1 base short, with 19 bases between.

The V gene is TRBV12-5, the J gene TRBJ1-1; D call uncertain. The V gene lost 3 bases and the J gene lost 1 base, with 6 bases spanning the gap. Per the germline V gene, CDR1 is LGHNT and CDR2 is FRNRAP. This CDR3 comprises 13 residues. The CDR3 here is CASGFPGNTEAFF. CDR3 in DNA: TGTGCTAGTGGTTTCCCCGGGAACACTGAAGCTTTCTTT.

The rearrangement links TRBV4-1 to TRBJ1-1; D remains unclear. Looked up from germline, CDR1 is MGHRA and CDR2 is YSYEKL. V gave up 0 bases and J gave up 7 bases, with 6 bases separating them. This CDR3 is built from 12 residues. The CDR3 is CASSQEVGEAFF. CDR3 nucleotide sequence: TGCGCCAGCAGCCAAGAAGTGGGTGAAGCTTTCTTT.

The rearrangement links TRBV28 to TRBJ1-2; no clear D. The germline V gene encodes CDR1 MDHEN and CDR2 SYDVKM. Trimming shortened V by 6 bases and J by 4 bases, and 6 bases separated the two germline ends. CDR3 length: 11 residues. CDR3 loop: CASRVAYGYTF. CDR3 nucleotides: TGTGCCAGCAGGGTTGCCTATGGCTACACCTTC.

The chain joins TRBV2 to TRBJ1-6; D not resolved. V was pared by 8 bases and J by 0 bases, with 14 bases between. The germline gives CDR1 SNHLY, CDR2 FYNNEI. The CDR3 covers 16 residues. In nucleotides, the CDR3 is TGTGCCAGCTCTTATGAGGAAAACTCCTATAATTCACCCCTCCACTTT. It is translated as CASSYEENSYNSPLHF.

This rearrangement joins TRBV5-4 to TRBJ2-1; 10 positions match TRBD2. The CDR3 spans 18 residues. The V gene's germline CDR1 is SGHNT and CDR2 YYREEE (reference sequence). Germline trimming cut 3 bases from V and 0 bases from J; bases unmatched to any gene: 9. The CDR3, as DNA: TGTGCCAGCAGCTCAGGCGGGACTAGCGCTTACTCCTACAATGAGCAGTTCTTC. Translation: CASSSGGTSAYSYNEQFF. Full variable domain (missing parts from reference TRBV5-4 and TRBJ2-1): ETGVTQSPTHLIKTRGQQVTLRCSSQSGHNTVSWYQQALGQGPQFIFQYYREEENGRGNFPPRFSGLQFPNYSSELNVNALELDDSALYLCASSSGGTSAYSYNEQFFGPGTRLTVL.

V is TRBV2 and J is TRBJ2-1; 10 bases are a match to TRBD2. The germline V gene encodes CDR1 SNHLY and CDR2 FYNNEI. Losses at the gene ends were 6 bases for V and 4 bases for J; bases not matched to a gene: 6. The CDR3 totals 15 residues. The CDR3 loop is CASRELAGYYNEQFF. The DNA for the CDR3 is TGTGCCAGCAGGGAACTAGCGGGATATTACAATGAGCAGTTCTTC.

The rearrangement links TRBV12-3 or TRBV12-4 to TRBJ2-7; no reliable D call. This CDR3 spans 13 amino acids. Between the trimmed V and J ends, which lost 1 base and 1 base, there was a span of 5 bases. The DNA of the CDR3 is TGTGCCAGCAGTTTAGAACAGTCCTACGAGCAGTACTTC. Protein: CASSLEQSYEQYF.

This clone was seen once. This chain links TRBV7-9 with TRBJ2-7; the match to TRBD1 covers 7 bases. The CDR3 totals 15 residues. The germline CDR1 and CDR2 sequences are SEHNR and FQNEAQ (reference sequence). Trimming removed 4 bases from V and 2 bases from J; junction bases left unmatched: 8. CDR3 coding DNA: TGTGCCAGCAGCTCAAAGGCGCAGGGGGCCTACGAGCAGTACTTC. Its protein product is CASSSKAQGAYEQYF.

V usage is TRBV7-9 and J usage is TRBJ2-7; D unclear. Germline CDR1 reads SEHNR; CDR2 reads FQNEAQ (reference sequence). This CDR3 region has 15 residues. Trimming cost V 5 bases and J 3 bases, with 17 bases left between them. The CDR3 DNA sequence: TGTGCCAGCAGCAGCTCGAACAGCATCTTCTACGAGCAGTACTTC. Protein sequence: CASSSSNSIFYEQYF.